This TCR beta chain was profiled in a study of siplizumab effects on memory and regulatory T cells. Germline-derived CDR1 and CDR2 are SNHLY and FYNNEI. V lost 7 bases and J 10 bases, leaving 14 bases between the germline ends. The CDR3 length is 12 residues. Some clones are missing from TCRdb's copy, which holds only in-frame ones; the method was immunoSEQ multiplex PCR. The sample includes 85,000 to 130,000 clones, roughly nine tenths of them seen just once. This rearrangement joins TRBV2 to TRBJ2-1; D is unclear. The sequencing input was Tregs sorted from blood. This receptor was taken from a human donor in good health. CDR3 nucleotide sequence: TGTGCCAGCAATGTCGGACGAGTCGAGCAGTTCTTC. The encoded protein is CASNVGRVEQFF. Supplemented by reference TRBV2 and TRBJ2-1, the full variable domain reads EPEVTQTPSHQVTQMGQEVILRCVPISNHLYFYWYRQILGQKVEFLVSFYNNEISEKSEIFDDQFSVERPDGSNFTLKIRSTKLEDSAMYFCASNVGRVEQFFGPGTRLTVL.